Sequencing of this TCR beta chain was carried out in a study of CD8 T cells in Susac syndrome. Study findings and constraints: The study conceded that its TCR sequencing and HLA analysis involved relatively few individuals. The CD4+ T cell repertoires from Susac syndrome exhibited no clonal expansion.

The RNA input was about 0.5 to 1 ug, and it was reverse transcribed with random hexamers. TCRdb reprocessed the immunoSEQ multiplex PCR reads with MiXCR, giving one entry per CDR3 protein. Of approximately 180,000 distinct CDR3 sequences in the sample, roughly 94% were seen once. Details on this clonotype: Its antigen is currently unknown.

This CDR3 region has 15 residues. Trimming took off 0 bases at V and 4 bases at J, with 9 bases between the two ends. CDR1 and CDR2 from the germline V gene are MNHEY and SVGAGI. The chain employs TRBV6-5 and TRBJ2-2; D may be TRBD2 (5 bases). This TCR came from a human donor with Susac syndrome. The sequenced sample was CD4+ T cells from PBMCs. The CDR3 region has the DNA TGTGCCAGCAGTTACTCTAGACTAACCACCGGGGAGCTGTTTTTT. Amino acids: CASSYSRLTTGELFF.